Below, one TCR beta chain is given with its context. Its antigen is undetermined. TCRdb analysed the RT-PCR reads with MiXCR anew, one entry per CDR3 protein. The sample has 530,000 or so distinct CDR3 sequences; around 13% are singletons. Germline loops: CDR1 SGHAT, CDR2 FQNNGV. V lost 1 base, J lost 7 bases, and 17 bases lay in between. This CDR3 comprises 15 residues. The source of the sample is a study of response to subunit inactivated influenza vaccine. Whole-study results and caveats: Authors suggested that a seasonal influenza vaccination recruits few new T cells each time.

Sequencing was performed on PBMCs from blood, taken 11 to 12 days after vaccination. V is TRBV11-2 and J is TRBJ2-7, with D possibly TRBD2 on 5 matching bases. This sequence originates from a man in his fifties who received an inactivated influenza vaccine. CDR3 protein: CASSLVVWAPGEQYF. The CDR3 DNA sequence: TGTGCCAGCAGCTTAGTTGTATGGGCCCCGGGGGAGCAGTACTTC.